The 28 T cell receptor beta chains in this list originate from one sample, sequenced in a study of T cell repertoires in cytomegalovirus infection. TCRdb reprocessed the reads with MiXCR, giving one entry per CDR3 protein. The profile covers about 310,000 distinct CDR3 sequences, with about a sixth appearing a single time and 12% taken by the ten largest. Material for sequencing was PBMCs. The receptors originated from a human donor in good health (CMV status not recorded). Some clones in this sample may be carry-over from other donors' samples.

V gene TRBV27 combines with J gene TRBJ2-2; 12 bases are a match to TRBD2. The junction had 11 bases not matched to a gene; V was cut back by 9 bases and J by 3 bases. This CDR3 contains 17 residues. The germline gives CDR1 MNHEY, CDR2 SMNVEV (reference sequence). The CDR3 DNA sequence: TGTGCCAGTTCCACTAGCGGGGGGTTGAGCTACACCGGGGAGCTGTTTTTT. This translates into CASSTSGGLSYTGELFF.

At least ten counts were recorded for this clonotype. The gene calls are TRBV7-2 and TRBJ1-2; D is undetermined. Looked up from germline, CDR1 is SGHTA and CDR2 is FQGNSA. The V and J ends lost 1 base and 0 bases respectively, with 9 bases between them. The length of the CDR3 is 15 residues. The CDR3 protein is CASSLGPATNYGYTF. DNA for the CDR3: TGTGCCAGCAGCTTAGGGCCCGCGACTAACTATGGCTACACCTTC.

V gene TRBV28 combines with J gene TRBJ2-5; D possibly corresponds to TRBD1 (5 bases). This CDR3 is 14 amino acids long. V shed 4 bases and J shed 2 bases, with 11 bases lying between them. CDR1 and CDR2 (germline): MDHEN, SYDVKM. The CDR3 DNA follows: TGTGCCAGCAGTTCCTACCGACAGCAAGAGACCCAGTACTTC. This encodes CASSSYRQQETQYF.

This clonotype came up a few times. The conserved phenylalanine or tryptophan is not found at the CDR3 terminus, so this likely reflects a read error. The DNA is omitted, as the CDR3 cannot be located on it reliably, and the CDR3 follows TCRdb's listing. The chain links TRBV12-3 or TRBV12-4 to TRBJ2-1; TRBD2, the table's D call, lacks a check against the DNA. The CDR3 extends over 12 residues, inclusive of both ends. CDR3 sequence reads: CASSFAGASGSY.

This chain uses TRBV7-9 with TRBJ1-1; perhaps TRBD1 as D (5 bases). The V end lost 0 bases, the J end lost 4 bases, and 12 bases lay between the germline ends. The CDR3 has 15 amino acids. Germline V lookup: CDR1 SEHNR, CDR2 FQNEAQ (reference sequence). The CDR3 here is CASSLAWQGVTEAFF. As DNA, the CDR3 is TGTGCCAGCAGCTTAGCGTGGCAGGGAGTCACTGAAGCTTTCTTT.

This clonotype was counted between two and nine times. J is TRBJ2-3 and V is TRBV7-2; TRBD2 matches 13 bases. Losses at the gene ends were 0 bases for V and 5 bases for J; bases not matched to a gene: 2. Germline lookup yields CDR1 SGHTA and CDR2 FQGNSA. The CDR3 spans 16 residues. CDR3 region: CASSLAGTSGIDTQYF. The CDR3 coding sequence is TGTGCCAGCAGCTTAGCCGGGACTAGCGGGATAGATACGCAGTATTTT.

This clonotype was detected ten times or more. The chain joins TRBV18 to TRBJ1-4, with 8 positions matching TRBD1. Trimming removed 0 bases from V and 5 bases from J; junction bases left unmatched: 2. The CDR3 runs to 15 residues. Germline V lookup: CDR1 KGHSH, CDR2 LQKENI. For the CDR3, the DNA is TGTGCCAGCTCACCACCGGGACAGGACAATGAAAAACTGTTTTTT. Translating it yields CASSPPGQDNEKLFF. Variable domain in full (rest from reference TRBV18 and TRBJ1-4): NAGVMQNPRHLVRRRGQEARLRCSPMKGHSHVYWYRQLPEEGLKFMVYLQKENIIDESGMPKERFSAEFPKEGPSILRIQQVVRGDSAAYFCASSPPGQDNEKLFFGSGTQLSVL.

This chain links TRBV5-6 with TRBJ2-1, with D uncertain. This CDR3 spans 15 amino acids. Looked up from germline, CDR1 is SGHDT and CDR2 is YYEEEE. Trimming removed 0 bases at V and 2 bases at J, with 9 bases between. The CDR3 reads CASSLGRFTYNEQFF. In DNA, the CDR3 is TGTGCCAGCAGCTTGGGCAGGTTCACCTACAATGAGCAGTTCTTC.

In this sample, this clonotype turned up many times. The rearrangement links TRBV6-2 or TRBV6-3 to TRBJ1-6; TRBD1 aligns across 10 bases. This CDR3 contains 14 residues. The V gene end was trimmed by 6 bases and the J gene end by 8 bases; junction bases not matched to a gene: 4. Germline assignment: CDR1 MNHEY and CDR2 SVGEGT. CDR3 sequence reads: CASRQTGGHSPLHF. CDR3 sequence (DNA): TGTGCCAGCAGACAGACAGGGGGCCATTCACCCCTCCACTTT.

In its sample, this clonotype was seen many times. The chain combines TRBV7-2 with TRBJ2-3; TRBD2 might be the D (6 bases). Germline V CDR1 and CDR2: SGHTA, FQGNSA. The V end lost 1 base, the J end lost 8 bases, and 13 bases lay between the germline ends. The CDR3 contains 14 residues. Here the CDR3 reads CASSLVERAATQYF. In DNA, the CDR3 is TGTGCCAGCAGCTTAGTAGAGCGGGCGGCTACGCAGTATTTT.

This clonotype has at least ten counts. This CDR3 reads CASSYHWNEKLFF. Written as DNA, the CDR3 is TGTGCCAGCAGCTACCATTGGAATGAAAAACTGTTTTTT. The chain couples TRBV11-2 to TRBJ1-4; D unclear. CDR1 and CDR2 from the germline V gene are SGHAT and FQNNGV. The V gene lost 4 bases and the J gene lost 5 bases, with 8 bases spanning the gap. The length of the CDR3 is 13 residues.

The sample holds many counts of this clonotype. The gene calls are TRBV7-2 and TRBJ2-7; D might be TRBD2 (5 bases). CDR3 length: 12 residues. Deletions cut 11 bases from V and 4 bases from J, with 15 bases between. The V gene's germline CDR1 is SGHTA and CDR2 FQGNSA. The CDR3 protein is CASAREQYEQYF. The CDR3 bases are TGTGCCTCGGCGAGGGAGCAGTACGAGCAGTACTTC.

This clonotype appeared many times. V usage is TRBV7-2 and J usage is TRBJ2-5; D remains unclear. CDR1 SGHTA and CDR2 FQGNSA come from the germline V gene. With 5 bases removed from V and 6 bases from J, the gap between germline ends came to 22 bases. The CDR3 runs to 16 residues. CDR3 nucleotides: TGTGCCAGCAGCGCCGAAGGGATTAGCCTTAGAAAGACCCAGTACTTC. It is translated as CASSAEGISLRKTQYF.

This chain joins TRBV24-1 and TRBJ2-1; 10 bases match TRBD1. The CDR3 has 14 residues. CDR1 is KGHDR, CDR2 SFDVKD, per germline. V shed 12 bases, J shed 10 bases, and the junction held 14 bases outside the gene matches. Here the CDR3 reads CAPSGTGEFQEQFF. The DNA for the CDR3 is TGTGCCCCATCCGGGACAGGGGAGTTTCAAGAGCAGTTCTTC.

This clonotype was seen repeatedly, ten times or more. The rearrangement uses TRBV7-2 and TRBJ1-5; D uncertain. CDR3 length: 16 amino acids. Germline CDR1 SGHTA, CDR2 FQGNSA. V dropped 5 bases and J dropped 1 base, with 15 bases sitting between them. The CDR3: CASSPPGLMSNQPQHF. CDR3 bases: TGTGCCAGCAGCCCCCCGGGGTTGATGAGCAATCAGCCCCAGCATTTT.

The gene calls are TRBV12-3 or TRBV12-4 and TRBJ1-5; D is perhaps TRBD1 (5 bases). CDR3 length equals 15 residues. Trimming stripped 7 bases from V and 0 bases from J, with 13 bases between. This CDR3 reads CASNTGPYSNQPQHF. DNA of the CDR3: TGTGCCAGCAACACAGGCCCATATAGCAATCAGCCCCAGCATTTT.

This clonotype has a handful of counts. The V gene is TRBV19, the J gene TRBJ2-6, with 8 bases aligning to TRBD1. V dropped 2 bases and J dropped 2; count of bases not matched to a gene: 11. The CDR3 loop spans 19 amino acids. The germline CDR1 and CDR2 sequences are LNHDA and SQIVND (reference sequence). CDR3 DNA sequence: TGTGCCAGTAGTATAAGGACAGGGCTCTACCTAGCTGGGGCCAACGTCCTGACTTTC. Amino acid sequence: CASSIRTGLYLAGANVLTF.

This chain joins TRBV7-6 and TRBJ1-1; a weak D match, TRBD1 (5 bases). The germline V gene has CDR1 SGHVS and CDR2 FNYEAQ. The CDR3 runs 14 residues. V was pared by 5 bases and J by 0 bases, with 10 bases between. The CDR3 here is CASSKGTLNTEAFF. As DNA, the CDR3 is TGTGCCAGCAGCAAAGGGACTTTGAACACTGAAGCTTTCTTT.

This rearrangement joins TRBV6-2 or TRBV6-3 to TRBJ2-6; tentative D call: TRBD1 (5 bases). Trimming pared 0 bases from V and 3 bases from J, leaving 12 bases between. Germline V gene lookup returns CDR1 MNHEY and CDR2 SVGEGT. The CDR3 is made up of 17 amino acids. Written as DNA, the CDR3 is TGTGCCAGCAGTTACTCGATGTGGGGCAGTGGGGCCAACGTCCTGACTTTC. Protein: CASSYSMWGSGANVLTF.

This clonotype was counted only a few times. This chain joins TRBV5-4 and TRBJ1-1; no clear D. Germline CDR1 reads SGHNT; CDR2 reads YYREEE (reference sequence). The V end was cut by 4 bases, the J end by 1 base, with 11 bases between. This CDR3 has 14 residues. Here the CDR3 reads CASSVIGPNTEAFF. CDR3 nucleotide sequence: TGTGCCAGCAGCGTTATAGGGCCGAACACTGAAGCTTTCTTT. Variable domain in full (rest from reference TRBV5-4 and TRBJ1-1): ETGVTQSPTHLIKTRGQQVTLRCSSQSGHNTVSWYQQALGQGPQFIFQYYREEENGRGNFPPRFSGLQFPNYSSELNVNALELDDSALYLCASSVIGPNTEAFFGQGTRLTVV.

There are many counts of this clonotype. V gene TRBV7-2 combines with J gene TRBJ2-3; no definite D call. This CDR3 region has 15 residues. Germline assignment: CDR1 SGHTA and CDR2 FQGNSA. With 1 base removed from V and 3 bases from J, the gap between germline ends came to 11 bases. CDR3 nucleotide sequence: TGTGCCAGCAGCTTAGGAAGTGGGCTTACAGATACGCAGTATTTT. Protein product: CASSLGSGLTDTQYF.

In its sample, this clonotype was seen many times. V gene TRBV28 combines with J gene TRBJ1-2; 7 positions match TRBD1. Trimming cost V 3 bases and J 6 bases; bases outside gene matches: 16. The CDR3 loop spans 17 amino acids. Germline V gene sequence: CDR1 MDHEN, CDR2 SYDVKM. CDR3 sequence (DNA): TGTGCCAGCAGTTTTATTCCCAGGGGGAATGCCGTCGATGGCTACACCTTC. It encodes CASSFIPRGNAVDGYTF.

This clonotype was counted between two and nine times. J is TRBJ2-5 and V is TRBV7-2; D gene unclear. This CDR3 spans 14 amino acids. The germline CDR1 and CDR2 sequences are SGHTA and FQGNSA. V lost 0 bases and J lost 4, with 9 bases in between. The CDR3 loop is CASSLATTGETQYF. The DNA of the CDR3 is TGTGCCAGCAGCTTAGCGACGACTGGAGAGACCCAGTACTTC.

The chain carries TRBV9 and TRBJ1-1, with a possible D match to TRBD1 (5 bases). In germline, CDR1 is SGDLS, CDR2 YYNGEE. V lost 2 bases and J lost 5, with 13 bases in between. The CDR3 has 14 residues. For the CDR3, the DNA is TGTGCCAGCAGCGTGGGGCAGATAGGGACTGAAGCTTTCTTT. This translates into CASSVGQIGTEAFF.

This chain connects TRBV29-1 to TRBJ1-1, with D unresolved. Trimming removed 2 bases at V and 8 bases at J, with 9 bases between. CDR1 and CDR2 (germline): SQVTM, ANQGSEA. The CDR3 contains 11 residues. The CDR3 region has the DNA TGCAGCGTTGAATCCCTATTCGAAGCTTTCTTT. It encodes CSVESLFEAFF.

The chain couples TRBV7-8 to TRBJ2-3; 12 bases match TRBD2. The CDR3 is 16 residues long. V shed 0 bases and J 4 bases; nucleotides not matched to a gene: 2. Germline V lookup: CDR1 SGHVS, CDR2 FQNEAQ. The CDR3 bases are TGTGCCAGCAGCTTAGCCGCTAGCGGGGGGGCAGATACGCAGTATTTT. Amino acids: CASSLAASGGADTQYF.

The rearrangement uses TRBV19 and TRBJ1-2; a possible D gene is TRBD1 (6 bases). This CDR3 has 14 amino acids. Germline V lookup: CDR1 LNHDA, CDR2 SQIVND (reference sequence). The V end was cut by 5 bases, the J end by 4 bases, with 14 bases between. DNA for the CDR3: TGTGCCAGTAGTCCGGGACACCCAGGCTATGGCTACACCTTC. Translating gives CASSPGHPGYGYTF.

This clonotype came up a few times. The CDR3 bases are TGTGCCAGCAGGCCCCAGGGACCTGGAAACACCATATATTTT. Translating it yields CASRPQGPGNTIYF. V and J are TRBV2 and TRBJ1-3; the D gene is possibly TRBD1 (5 bases). Germline assignment: CDR1 SNHLY and CDR2 FYNNEI. The CDR3 loop spans 14 amino acids. V was trimmed by 6 bases and J by 2 bases, leaving 11 bases between them.